These T cell receptor beta chains were read from a single sample in a study of blood T cell repertoires in COVID-19. The data were produced by immunoSEQ multiplex PCR, yet TCRdb's version contains in-frame clones alone and is incomplete. Found here are tens of thousands of clones, roughly nine tenths of them singletons; the top ten hold less than 5.5%. What was sequenced was peripheral blood. These TCRs come from a man between 65 and 85 years old with active COVID-19. CDR3s include the opening cysteine and the closing phenylalanine or tryptophan.

v_call	cdr3_aa
TRBV30	CAWTFGRDLEQFF
TRBV29-1	CSVRGGGTGELFF
TRBV10-3	CAISELGQGSQPQHF
TRBV6-2/TRBV6-3	CASSPTQGADTEAFF
TRBV6-1	CASSEGQAQVDTQYF
TRBV3-1/TRBV3-2	CASSQAASRSSPDTQYF
TRBV18	CASSPSPGGPTGELFF
TRBV27	CASSFGLADNNEQFF
TRBV7-6	CASSLQQGIPDTQYF
TRBV27	CASRWDSRGNQPQHF
TRBV30	CAWSPRTYRVGNTGELFF
TRBV9	CASSVQGGAGETQYF
TRBV28	CASSRSGALTYNEQFF
TRBV5-1	CASSLDPSGQGYGYTF
TRBV10-3	CAISDLGTSGNTIYF
TRBV19	CASSTPEDRPLMVGQPQHF
TRBV25-1	CASSSHGGESGIRNEQFF
TRBV6-2/TRBV6-3	CASSYSQVQFF
TRBV30	CAWSQGGQGLSYEQYF
TRBV6-2/TRBV6-3	CASSYGRGDTQYF
TRBV11-2	CASSPSYEQYF
TRBV5-1	CASSLVPGQNYGYTF
TRBV5-6	CASSPWGDRNYNSPLHF
TRBV5-4	CASSGQGVTEAFF
TRBV15	CATSRVAGGLTEQYF
TRBV29-1	CSLKQTYGYTF
TRBV5-4	CASSPPPAGNQETQYF
TRBV5-1	CASSLAYSGGTDTQYF
TRBV6-2/TRBV6-3	CASSYLYGSYYGYTF
TRBV30	CAWTGQGAYEQYF
TRBV11-2	CASSQTGGAENIQYF
TRBV27	CASSILPRQGIEAFF
TRBV7-2	CASSLQDSYGYTF
TRBV7-3	CASSPISATSNEQFF
TRBV27	CASSFLGGTEAFF
TRBV18	CASSPPKGGSETQYF
TRBV5-5	CASSLGRGALSYEQYF
TRBV28	CASNLPKTGHYGYTF
TRBV28	CASSLSRQFMNTEAFF
TRBV6-5	CASRSQGAPSYEQYF
TRBV27	CASSPSIYVQTREGRADTQYF
TRBV6-5	CASRPDRGRSEKLFF
TRBV2	CASSSIYSNQPQHF
TRBV7-2	CASSLVNRAYEQYF
TRBV7-6	CASSLPPAGGVNTEAFF
TRBV10-3	CAISESKSSGKVQPQHF
TRBV6-5	CASSYGTGIGYGYTF
TRBV24-1	CATSGDTIQYF
TRBV4-1	CASSGGFGKNIQYF
TRBV6-1	CASSEGAASSEAFF
TRBV10-3	CAISESRSGTQNTGELFF
TRBV4-1	CASSQGYGTRETQYF
TRBV14	CASSQVGSRYNEQFF
TRBV30	CAWSPTASNQPQHF
TRBV6-5	CASKTGSSYEQYF